This is a list of T cell receptor beta chains from one sample in a study of OX40 agonist ivuxolimab in advanced cancers. TCRdb's copy holds only in-frame clones and misses some; the assay was immunoSEQ multiplex PCR. This repertoire shows tens of thousands of clones, 75% to 90% found once; its top ten account for around 0.38%. Here the sequenced sample was CD4+ or CD8+ T cells sorted from blood, taken in a trial of the OX40 agonist ivuxolimab. The source is an adult with an advanced solid tumor such as melanoma, head and neck, liver or kidney cancer. Both conserved end residues are part of each CDR3. The D gene is left open where the match is weak. Size values are once, few and many counts, or a class for expanded clones, and some rows have none.

.	.	TRBJ2-1	TRBV27	15	TGTGCCAGCAGTTTATTTTCGGGCAGGGTTGGGGAGCAGTTCTTC	CASSLFSGRVGEQFF
.	TRBD1	TRBJ1-5	TRBV27	15	TGTGCCAGCAGTTCCGACAGGGTGGGGGGTCAGCCCCAGCATTTT	CASSSDRVGGQPQHF
once	.	TRBJ2-7	TRBV5-1	12	TGCGCCAGCAGCTTGGATGGCTACGAGCAGTACTTC	CASSLDGYEQYF
.	.	TRBJ1-1	TRBV18	16	TGTGCCAGCTCACCAAATCCCCAGGCATCCCAATTAGGAGCTTTCTTT	CASSPNPQASQLGAFF
.	.	TRBJ1-1	TRBV7-8	13	TGTGCCAGCAGCTCTCAAGGTTACACTGAAGCTTTCTTT	CASSSQGYTEAFF
.	TRBD2	TRBJ2-1	TRBV11-2	15	TGTGCCAGCAGACATCCGGGACTAGCGTCGAATGAGCAGTTCTTC	CASRHPGLASNEQFF
.	TRBD1	TRBJ1-4	TRBV7-2	15	TGTGCCAGCAGCACCTACAGGGGGAGTAATGAAAAACTGTTTTTT	CASSTYRGSNEKLFF
.	.	TRBJ2-7	TRBV19	15	TGTGCCAGTAGTACCCTAGCGTCGTTTTCCTACGAGCAGTACTTC	CASSTLASFSYEQYF
.	.	TRBJ2-7	TRBV10-3	13	TGTGCCATCAGTGAGTCAATAATGCGCGAGCAGTACTTC	CAISESIMREQYF
.	TRBD1	TRBJ1-1	TRBV14	15	TGTGCCAGCAGCCAAGCCTCCAGGGGGATCACTGAAGCTTTCTTT	CASSQASRGITEAFF
.	.	TRBJ2-3	TRBV2	14	TGTGCCAGCAGGACGGGAGTCGGCTCAGATACGCAGTATTTT	CASRTGVGSDTQYF
.	.	TRBJ2-7	TRBV10-3	15	TGTGCCATCAGTGACTTCGGCGGGACTCCCTACGAGCAGTACTTC	CAISDFGGTPYEQYF
.	.	TRBJ2-7	TRBV27	14	TGTGCCAGCTCAACGGGGGCTAGTCTGAACGAGCAGTACTTC	CASSTGASLNEQYF
.	.	TRBJ1-1	TRBV7-2	14	TGTGCCAGCAGCCGTGGGGTTTCGAACACTGAAGCTTTCTTT	CASSRGVSNTEAFF
.	.	TRBJ2-4	TRBV18	17	TGTGCCAGTTCGGCGGGGAACGGGGCCATAGCCAAAAACATTCAGTACTTC	CASSAGNGAIAKNIQYF
once	TRBD2	TRBJ2-1	TRBV7-2	16	TGTGCCAGCAGCTTAGCGGGAGGGAGTGGATACAATGAGCAGTTCTTC	CASSLAGGSGYNEQFF
.	.	TRBJ2-7	TRBV11-2	15	TGTGCCAGCATGACGATGAGAGGGAGCTCCTACGAGCAGTACTTC	CASMTMRGSSYEQYF
.	TRBD1	TRBJ2-3	TRBV27	16	TGTGCCAGCAGAGGAAACAGGGGCGGTGGCACAGATACGCAGTATTTT	CASRGNRGGGTDTQYF
.	.	TRBJ2-7	TRBV10-2	12	TGCGCCAGCAGTGAATTAAGATACGAGCAGTACTTC	CASSELRYEQYF
once	TRBD1	TRBJ2-1	TRBV14	15	TGTGCCAGCAGCCAATCGACAGGGGGCGTTTATGAGCAGTTCTTC	CASSQSTGGVYEQFF
.	TRBD1	TRBJ1-4	TRBV10-3	13	TGTGCCAGCTCAGGGGGCGTCGATGAAAAACTGTTTTTT	CASSGGVDEKLFF
.	.	TRBJ2-3	TRBV6-1	15	TGTGCCAGCAGTGAACAAGCCCCGGGTCCAGATACGCAGTATTTT	CASSEQAPGPDTQYF
.	.	TRBJ1-6	TRBV6-4	13	TGTGCCAGCAGCGGACAGCCCGATTCACCCCTCCACTTT	CASSGQPDSPLHF
.	TRBD1	TRBJ2-7	TRBV5-1	14	TGCGCCAGCAGCCAAGGACAGGGGGCAAGAGAGCAGTACTTC	CASSQGQGAREQYF
.	.	TRBJ2-7	TRBV19	13	TGTGCCAGTAGTATAGGAACTTTCTACGAGCAGTACTTC	CASSIGTFYEQYF
.	.	TRBJ1-5	TRBV27	16	TGTGCCAGCAGTTTATCAGGGGGAGTTAGCAATCAGCCCCAGCATTTT	CASSLSGGVSNQPQHF
.	TRBD1	TRBJ1-1	TRBV6-1	14	TGTGCCAGCAGTGGAGACAGGGGGAACACTGAAGCTTTCTTT	CASSGDRGNTEAFF
.	.	TRBJ2-7	TRBV18	15	TGTGCCAGCTCAGTACCCGGGACTCCTTCCTACGAGCAGTACTTC	CASSVPGTPSYEQYF